A selection of T cell receptor beta chains follows, all from one sample in a study of cytomegalovirus exposure and HLA in healthy donors. Repertoires were generated with immunoSEQ multiplex PCR, while TCRdb's copy carries only in-frame clones and drops some. The repertoire has about 76,000 clones, about 93% of them found once; the top ten carry approximately 2%. Sequenced: PBMCs. Receptor source: a woman aged 18-29 years in good health and CMV-seropositive. The CDR3 runs from the conserved cysteine through the conserved F or W. Each record gives: V gene, clone size, J gene, D gene, CDR3 DNA, CDR3 protein. The D gene is left open where the match is weak. A row's size may be missing; if present it is once, few, many or a size class.

>TRBV9|.|TRBJ2-1|TRBD2
TGTGCCAGCAGCGTAGGTCGGGAGGGTGAGCAGTTCTTC
CASSVGREGEQFF
>TRBV28|.|TRBJ1-2|.
TGTGCCAGCAGTCGGTTATCAGGGTGGGGTAACTATGGCTACACCTTC
CASSRLSGWGNYGYTF
>TRBV11-2|.|TRBJ1-4|.
TGTGCCAGCAGCCTACTGCGGGGGGGAGATGAAAAACTGTTTTTT
CASSLLRGGDEKLFF
>TRBV7-8|.|TRBJ2-7|TRBD2
TGTGCCAGCAGCTCCCTAGCGGGGCCCTCCTACGAGCAGTACTTC
CASSSLAGPSYEQYF
>TRBV7-3|once|TRBJ2-2|.
TGTGCCAGCAGCTTAACCAGTTTCGGGGAGCTGTTTTTT
CASSLTSFGELFF
>TRBV5-1|.|TRBJ2-7|TRBD2
TGCGCCAGCAGCACGGGGACTAGCGCCCACTCCGAGCAGTACTTC
CASSTGTSAHSEQYF
>TRBV11-2|once|TRBJ1-5|.
TGTGCCAGCAGCTTAGCCACAGGGATCGGACAGCCCCAGCATTTT
CASSLATGIGQPQHF
>TRBV18|.|TRBJ2-7|TRBD2
TGTGCCAGCTCACTAGCGGGGAGCTCCTACGAGCAGTACTTC
CASSLAGSSYEQYF
>TRBV20-1|.|TRBJ2-7|.
TGCAGTGCAAGGGGGGGCTACGAGCAGTACTTC
CSARGGYEQYF
>TRBV5-1|.|TRBJ2-1|.
TGCGCCAGCAGCCCAGGACTTGACAATGAGCAGTTCTTC
CASSPGLDNEQFF
>TRBV9|.|TRBJ2-2|TRBD2
TGTGCCAGCAGGCGGGGGGGGACCGGGGAGCTGTTTTTT
CASRRGGTGELFF
>TRBV2|.|TRBJ1-5|.
TGTGCCAGCAGTGTCTGGCAGGCCCAGCCCCAGCATTTT
CASSVWQAQPQHF
>TRBV5-1|.|TRBJ1-2|TRBD1
TGCGCCAGCAGCTTGGTACAGGGGGGGGTCTACACCTTC
CASSLVQGGVYTF
>TRBV7-9|.|TRBJ1-1|TRBD1
TGTGCCAGCAGAGTTGGGACAGGGAACACTGAAGCTTTCTTT
CASRVGTGNTEAFF
>TRBV4-1|.|TRBJ2-5|.
TGCGCCAGCAGCCTCGTCGTCCAAGAGACCCAGTACTTC
CASSLVVQETQYF
>TRBV7-6|.|TRBJ1-1|TRBD1
TGTGCCAGCAGCCCCGACAGGGTGAACACTGAAGCTTTCTTT
CASSPDRVNTEAFF
>TRBV7-9|.|TRBJ2-1|.
TGTGCCAGCAGCGCGGGACCCCTCTACAATGAGCAGTTCTTC
CASSAGPLYNEQFF
>TRBV7-2|.|TRBJ1-2|TRBD1
TGTGCCAGCAGCCCGCGGACAGGGGTCGGCTATGGCTACACCTTC
CASSPRTGVGYGYTF
>TRBV7-2|.|TRBJ2-6|.
TGTGCCAGCAGCGGGATACGGACAGAAATACGCTCTGGGGCCAACGTCCTGACTTTC
CASSGIRTEIRSGANVLTF
>TRBV7-6|.|TRBJ2-7|TRBD1
TGTGCCAGCAGCAAACGACGGACAGGGCCTCCCTATGACGAGCAGTACTTC
CASSKRRTGPPYDEQYF
>TRBV7-2|.|TRBJ2-7|.
TGTGCCAGCAGCTTTGCGGGGAGCGCCTACGAGCAGTACTTC
CASSFAGSAYEQYF
>TRBV11-3|once|TRBJ2-1|.
TGTGCCAGCAGCCCGGGGGGCGGCTCCTACAATGAGCAGTTCTTC
CASSPGGGSYNEQFF
>TRBV19|.|TRBJ2-7|.
TGTGCCAGTAGTATAGGTGGCAGGGACGAGCAGTACTTC
CASSIGGRDEQYF
>TRBV9|.|TRBJ1-4|.
TGTGCCAGCAGCGATTTGATAGATGCAACTAATGAAAAACTGTTTTTT
CASSDLIDATNEKLFF
>TRBV25-1|few|TRBJ1-2|.
TGTGCCAGCAGTGGGGTTTCAGGCTATGGCTACACCTTC
CASSGVSGYGYTF
>TRBV7-2|.|TRBJ2-7|TRBD2
TGTGCCAGCAGCTTGGCACTAGCGGGAGGGTCCTCCTACGAGCAGTACTTC
CASSLALAGGSSYEQYF
>TRBV23-1|.|TRBJ1-1|.
TGCGCCAGCACAACAGGCCCTCCTTCGAACACTGAAGCTTTCTTT
CASTTGPPSNTEAFF
>TRBV4-2|.|TRBJ2-6|TRBD1
TGTGCCAGCAGCCAAGAGTTAGGGGGCGGTGGGGCCAACGTCCTGACTTTC
CASSQELGGGGANVLTF
>TRBV6-6|.|TRBJ2-5|TRBD2
TGTGCCAGCAGTTACTCCGCGGCGGGGGGTAAAGAGACCCAGTACTTC
CASSYSAAGGKETQYF
>TRBV5-6|few|TRBJ2-2|.
TGTGCCAGCAGCGTGGACTGGAACACCGGGGAGCTGTTTTTT
CASSVDWNTGELFF
>TRBV4-2|.|TRBJ2-1|.
TGTGCCAGCAGCCAAGGGAAGACTATAGGGGGAGATGAGCAGTTCTTC
CASSQGKTIGGDEQFF
>TRBV29-1|.|TRBJ2-7|TRBD1
TGCAGCGTTGGTGAGGGACAGGGGGCCTACGAGCAGTACTTC
CSVGEGQGAYEQYF
>TRBV7-3|.|TRBJ1-1|.
TGTGCCAGCAGCCGTAGATCAGGGCAATCGGCTGAAGCTTTCTTT
CASSRRSGQSAEAFF
>TRBV30|.|TRBJ1-2|.
TGTGCCTGGAGTTTGGGGGGTGGCTACACCTTC
CAWSLGGGYTF
>TRBV30|.|TRBJ1-2|.
TGTGCCTGGAGTTGGGGCGCTGGTGGCTACACCTTC
CAWSWGAGGYTF
>TRBV6-6|.|TRBJ2-1|TRBD1
TGTGCCAGCAGTCAGGGACAGGAAAACAATGAGCAGTTCTTC
CASSQGQENNEQFF
>TRBV6-1|.|TRBJ1-2|TRBD1
TGTGCCAACCTAGACAGGGGGCTCGGCTACACCTTC
CANLDRGLGYTF
>TRBV28|.|TRBJ2-5|TRBD2
TGTGCCAGCAGTTCCTTAGCGGGAGGGCCGGAGACCCAGTACTTC
CASSSLAGGPETQYF
>TRBV7-2|.|TRBJ1-1|TRBD1
TGTGCCAGCAGTTCCGACAGGGGAACTGAAGCTTTCTTT
CASSSDRGTEAFF
>TRBV5-4|.|TRBJ2-1|TRBD2
TGTGCCAGCAGCTTGGGTCGGGGGGTTGTGGATGAGCAGTTCTTC
CASSLGRGVVDEQFF
>TRBV11-2|.|TRBJ2-7|.
TGTGCCAGCAGCTTAGGGACAGTTACGGACTACGAGCAGTACTTC
CASSLGTVTDYEQYF
>TRBV29-1|.|TRBJ2-2|.
TGCAGCTCTAGGGGGGGCACCGGGGAGCTGTTTTTT
CSSRGGTGELFF
>TRBV6-1|.|TRBJ2-1|.
TGTGCCAGCACCAGCTCCGGGAGATACAATGAGCAGTTCTTC
CASTSSGRYNEQFF
>TRBV6-5|.|TRBJ2-7|TRBD2
TGTGCCAGCAGTTACTCGGGGGGGAGCTCCTACGAGCAGTACTTC
CASSYSGGSSYEQYF
>TRBV19|.|TRBJ2-5|TRBD2
TGTGCCAGTAGTATGGTGGCGGGAGGCCAAGAGACCCAGTACTTC
CASSMVAGGQETQYF
>TRBV4-1|.|TRBJ2-1|TRBD1
TGCGCCAGCAGCCAAGATAACAGGGGGTACAATGAGCAGTTCTTC
CASSQDNRGYNEQFF
>TRBV4-2|.|TRBJ2-7|.
TGTGCCAGCAGCCACCCAGAGTCGGTGGCCGGGGAGGACGAGCAGTACTTC
CASSHPESVAGEDEQYF
>TRBV15|.|TRBJ1-1|.
TGTGCCACCAGCAGAGATCGCAGGGGACGGGCTTTCTTT
CATSRDRRGRAFF
>TRBV7-2|.|TRBJ2-5|TRBD1
TGTGCCAGCAGCCCCGGACAGGGGGAGACCCAGTACTTC
CASSPGQGETQYF
>TRBV7-8|.|TRBJ2-3|TRBD2
TGTGCCAGCAGCTTGCCGGGACTAGCGGGCGTTGATACGCAGTATTTT
CASSLPGLAGVDTQYF
>TRBV4-1|.|TRBJ1-1|.
TGCGCCAGCAGCCAAGACCTTGCGGGGAGGGCTGAAGCTTTCTTT
CASSQDLAGRAEAFF
>TRBV5-1|.|TRBJ2-7|TRBD1
TGCGCCAGCAGCCCGACAGGGGTCCACGAGCAGTACTTC
CASSPTGVHEQYF
>TRBV30|.|TRBJ2-3|TRBD1
TGTGCCGGAACCGGGACAGTCGGAACAGATACGCAGTATTTT
CAGTGTVGTDTQYF
>TRBV7-9|.|TRBJ2-3|.
TGTGCCAGCAGCTTCGGGACTCCCACAGATACGCAGTATTTT
CASSFGTPTDTQYF
>TRBV6-5|.|TRBJ1-6|.
TGTGCCAGCGGTGGCCAGGGGTATAATTCACCCCTCCACTTT
CASGGQGYNSPLHF
>TRBV29-1|.|TRBJ2-1|TRBD2
TGCAGCGTTGAAGGAGACGGACTAGATCTTGAGCAGTTCTTC
CSVEGDGLDLEQFF
>TRBV29-1|.|TRBJ2-3|.
TGCAGCGTTGAACCTCCTCGCGTTTCCACAGATACGCAGTATTTT
CSVEPPRVSTDTQYF